This T cell receptor (beta chain) was recorded in a study of shared clonotypes between healthy human individuals (dated by TCRdb to between 2020 and 2021). Regarding the study in general: The cohort comprised two women and a few men aged 18 to 49 years. To estimate repertoire size and how much clonotype sharing occurs between individuals, the study deeply sequenced the blood TCR repertoires of a handful of healthy adults. Per donor, leukapheresis produced somewhere between about 0.9 and 9.5 billion PBMCs. For each donor, three plates each were used for CD4 naive and CD4 memory, two plates were used for CD8 naive, and one plate was used for CD8 memory. To increase sequencing depth and limit assay-specific biases, TCR repertoire library preparation and sequencing were carried out by different laboratories using diverse techniques. General findings and caveats noted by the study authors: Compared with non-shared clonotypes, the clonotypes found in all four sorted-subset donors had higher generation probabilities. Incomplete sequencing was indicated by rarefaction of sorted-subset datasets, despite the large sequencing depth. Because the study included only a small number of donors, the genetic and exposure-history diversity represented was limited. Estimated clonotype richness was generally larger for naive than for memory subsets. Across a few donors, roughly 5.1% of naive CD4, over 3% of naive CD8, about 2.3% of memory CD4, and roughly 0.41% of memory CD8 clonotypes were shared. Based on pairwise subsampling, the degree of clonotype sharing among donors was expected to be affected by sequencing depth. Only blood was sampled, and tissue TCR repertoires likely differ from those in blood.

The donors were healthy, HIV-negative adults with no recently reported acute infections or vaccinations. Every donor was a Caucasian adult residing in Nashville, Tennessee, USA. CD4+ T cells were enriched by magnetic negative selection, after which naive cells were positively selected on CD45RA and the negative fraction was taken as the memory subset. After blood collection by leukapheresis, PBMCs were isolated using Ficoll-Histopaque density gradient centrifugation and then cryopreserved in the vapor phase of liquid nitrogen. Purity and quantity of every magnetically sorted T cell population were checked by analytical flow cytometry. Genomic DNA was isolated from every sorted fraction and measured by UV absorbance on a Nanodrop 2000c. Per the germline V gene, SGHRS is the CDR1 and YFSETQ is the CDR2. V was cut back by 0 bases and J by 1 base, leaving a gap of 5 bases between them. Spanning cysteine to phenylalanine, the CDR3 consists of 14 amino acids. Only the CDR3 DNA is retained, 42 bases long and in frame from the first base.

This clone was picked up a small number of times. What this receptor recognizes is not known. Base qualities are not provided; no much larger clone lies one nucleotide away. TCR CDR3 regions were amplified from genomic DNA by multiplex PCR using the deep immunoSEQ assay. Extracted genomic DNA from each cell subset was spread evenly across all wells of several immunoSEQ 96-well plates, with each plate serving as a replicate. For sorted subsets, roughly 190 ng of genomic DNA, equivalent to 25,000 to 35,000 T cell genomes, went into each replicate PCR. The purified libraries were quantified using a Qubit 3.0 fluorometer, sized with a Bioanalyzer 2100, and then quantified again using the KAPA Library Quantification kit. Every immunoSEQ 96-well plate was sequenced on a dedicated single-read 150-cycle Illumina NextSeq 550 flow cell. The authors' pipeline ran thus. Because the immunoSEQ output held only junctional sequences and lacked quality scores, the filtering could not match the filtering applied to full-length reads. Sequences were annotated with PyIR, a Python wrapper for IgBLAST v1.9, using IMGT germline references to assign V/J genes and CDR3. Reads with weak V/J assignments (E-value above 1e-6), missing CDR3, stop codons, out-of-frame junctions, or ambiguous translated residues were removed. A V3J clonotype was defined by an identical inferred V gene, J gene, and CDR3 amino acid sequence. The percentage overlap between two repertoires was calculated by dividing the number of shared unique clonotypes by the size of the smaller repertoire. RTK rarefaction, the Chao1 estimator, and Recon v2.1 estimates of unobserved clonotypes were used to assess repertoire richness. For all TCRbeta clonotypes obtained by the gDNA method from a few donors, generation probabilities were computed with OLGA. TCRdb obtained this table from immuneACCESS and retained in-frame rearrangements with V and J assigned. These tables miss some clones; where compared with another copy, unresolved V genes account for less than half of the shortfall, and the remainder is unexplained. That table is the source of V, J and clone size, and D and trimming were worked out from the DNA. The sample table lists 950,000 to 1,300,000 clones, under 80% of them with a count of one. The top ten hold approximately 1.5% of the sample.

The specimen sequenced was memory CD4+ T cells sorted from blood. The cell subset or site label, as the study defines it: CD45RA-negative fraction. Recombination connected TRBV5-1 to TRBJ1-5, with the identity of the D gene unclear. The receptor was derived from a young man in good health. The CDR3 region reads CASSLGMSNQPQHF. The DNA sequence is given as TGCGCCAGCAGCTTGGGGATGAGCAATCAGCCCCAGCATTTT.